This T cell receptor (beta chain) appears in the sequencing data of a study of blood T cell repertoires in COVID-19 (dated by TCRdb to the early 2020s). Describing the broader study: The collaborator samples originated in the United States, Italy and Spain and spanned the acute and convalescent phases of COVID-19. Subjects who had been exposed to COVID-19, were actively infected with it, or had recovered from it provided the deeply sampled blood TCRbeta repertoires that made up the dataset. Where available, HLA class I and class II types were taken from metadata supplied by the sample provider and were not determined by assay-based typing. The prospective study material was composed of cDNA or gDNA derived from T cells, B-cell-depleted T cells, or PBMCs. The repertoires were released in a freely available public database intended as a resource for research on the immune response to SARS-CoV-2. Samples came from the ongoing ImmuneRACE study (first 160 participants) plus 1,254 subjects from 6 global collaborators. Nearly every sample came with metadata listing a de-identified subject ID, COVID-19 status, age in years and sex. What the work shows at the level of the full study, not this receptor alone: Clinical and demographic metadata were provided uncurated, with the amount varying by source and participant.

In Seattle, one collaborating source enrolled patients while the infection was active and tracked those patients longitudinally over the course of disease. The collaborating institutions used their own protocols to collect whole blood in K2EDTA tubes. For TCRbeta analysis, collaborators shipped samples as frozen whole blood, isolated PBMCs, or DNA extracted from either of those sample types. Details on this clone: Its antigen is still unknown. Its ends do not fully match the called genes, so a read error is possible.

TCRbeta CDR3 regions were amplified from genomic DNA by means of the immunoSEQ Assay, a bias-controlled multiplex PCR. Processing in the source paper ran as follows. Nucleated cell counts per sample were estimated from amplification of reference gene primers within the assay. To quantify the absolute abundance of each unique TCRbeta CDR3 rearrangement, sequence reads were collapsed and filtered. Productive Simpson clonality was computed per sample as the square root of Simpson's diversity index over productive rearrangements. In TCRdb, the immuneACCESS table is reduced to in-frame sequences with V and J assigned. These tables do not hold every clone; where another copy was compared, an unresolved V gene accounts for under half, and the others remain unexplained. The V and J calls and clone size come from that table; D and trimming were worked out from the DNA. The table for this sample lists approximately 210,000 clones; approximately 80% of them were counted only once. The ten largest make up roughly 7.8% of the sample.

The germline V gene (reference sequence) provides CDR1 SSHAT and CDR2 FNYEAQ. The CDR3 measures 14 amino acids from cysteine to phenylalanine. The CDR3 DNA has 42 bases and is translated from base 1. The clonotype originates from a woman older than 75 with COVID-19, enrolled during active disease. Here the chain combines TRBV7-7 and TRBJ2-2, with an unclear D gene assignment. The sample was peripheral blood. Here the CDR3 is given as CASSLERNTGELFF. The base sequence is TGTGCTAGCAGCTTAGAGCGGAACACCGGGGAGCTGTTTTTT.